This TCR beta chain was sequenced for a study of early T cells in non-severe SARS-CoV-2 infection. Overall study context: Sequenced material consisted of bulk RNA (from unsorted whole blood), and chains were unpaired.

The study, taken as a whole, reports: VDJdb matches were skewed toward anti-spike CD8 T cell responses.

Turning to this clonotype: Its target is unknown.

Germline V gene lookup returns CDR1 GTSNPN and CDR2 SVGIG (reference sequence). V was trimmed by 1 base and J by 11 bases, leaving 13 bases between them. The CDR3 has 12 amino acids. Researchers attached unique molecular identifiers to individual cDNA molecules. Using its own MiXCR run on the 5' RACE reads, TCRdb lists one record per CDR3 protein. The repertoire holds 35,000 to 40,000 distinct CDR3 sequences, with approximately 6.3% as singletons. J is TRBJ2-3 and V is TRBV30; D is possibly TRBD1 (6 bases). The sample comprised whole blood. The sequence derives from an adult who was a healthcare worker with PCR-confirmed SARS-CoV-2 infection or an uninfected control (not recorded which). The CDR3 bases are TGTGCCTGGAGTGAAAGGGGGATACGGCAGTATTTT. Protein sequence: CAWSERGIRQYF.